A single T cell receptor beta chain is shown here with its context. Its recognized antigen is unknown. Per-base quality was not reported, and no clone a single base away is much larger than it. TCRbeta CDR3 regions were amplified from genomic DNA by means of the immunoSEQ Assay, a bias-controlled multiplex PCR. The published analysis was carried out like this. Within the assay, amplification of reference gene primers was used to estimate how many nucleated cells each sample contained. Sequence reads were collapsed and filtered to measure the absolute abundance of every unique TCRbeta CDR3 rearrangement. For each sample, productive Simpson clonality was calculated by taking the square root of Simpson's diversity index across productive rearrangements. Not all clones reach the TCRdb copy of this immuneACCESS table, which keeps in-frame sequences only. Checked studies attribute under half of the gap to unresolved V genes and leave the rest unexplained. V, J and clone size are those of that table, while D and trimming were read from the DNA. This sample lists around 370,000 clones; almost 90% were detected once. Clones ranked in the top ten supply more than 5.5% of the sample.

This sample stems from a study of blood T cell repertoires in COVID-19 (dated by TCRdb to 2020 to 2021). Study-level background: Samples covering the acute and convalescent phases of COVID-19 were provided by collaborators in the United States, Italy and Spain. The prospective study material was composed of cDNA or gDNA derived from T cells, B-cell-depleted T cells, or PBMCs. Where available, HLA class I and class II types were obtained from metadata supplied by the sample provider rather than from assay-based typing. The repertoires were made available in a free public database intended to serve as a resource for research on the immune response to SARS-CoV-2. Samples came from the ongoing ImmuneRACE study (first 160 participants) plus 1,254 subjects from 6 global collaborators. Nearly every sample came with metadata listing a de-identified subject ID, COVID-19 status, age in years and sex. The dataset comprised deeply sampled blood TCRbeta repertoires from subjects exposed to, actively infected with, or recovered from COVID-19.

The investigation overall reported the following: The quantity of clinical and demographic metadata differed by source and by participant and was supplied without curation.

Relative to germline, V is missing 3 bases and J is missing 7 bases, with 5 bases of the junction outside any gene match. Sequences KGHDR (CDR1) and SFDVKD (CDR2) are obtained from the germline V gene. The CDR3 contains 14 residues, cysteine and phenylalanine counted. Here the CDR3 DNA is all that survives: 42 bases in frame from base 1. In Seattle, one collaborating source enrolled patients while the infection was active and tracked those patients longitudinally over the course of disease. Whole blood was collected in K2EDTA tubes by collaborating institutions according to the institutions' own protocols. Collaborator samples were shipped for TCRbeta analysis as frozen whole blood, isolated PBMCs, or DNA extracted from either sample type.

The receptor's source is a woman in her 70s with COVID-19, enrolled during active disease. Input material: peripheral blood. The chain is assembled from TRBV24-1 and TRBJ1-5; TRBD1 agrees with 7 junctional bases. The CDR3 loop reads CATSDNSGGQPQHF. The DNA is TGTGCCACCAGTGATAATTCAGGGGGACAGCCCCAGCATTTT.